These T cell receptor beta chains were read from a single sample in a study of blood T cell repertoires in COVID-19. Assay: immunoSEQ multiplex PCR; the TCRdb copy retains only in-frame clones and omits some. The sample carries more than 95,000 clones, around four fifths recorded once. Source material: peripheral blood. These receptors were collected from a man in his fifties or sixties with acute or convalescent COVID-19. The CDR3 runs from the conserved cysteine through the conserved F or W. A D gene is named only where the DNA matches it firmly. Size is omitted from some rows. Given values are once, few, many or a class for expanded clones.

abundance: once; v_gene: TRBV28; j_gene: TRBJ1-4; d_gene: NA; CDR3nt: TGTGCCAGCAGTCTCCTTGGCCCTAATGAAAAACTGTTTTTT; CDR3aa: CASSLLGPNEKLFF
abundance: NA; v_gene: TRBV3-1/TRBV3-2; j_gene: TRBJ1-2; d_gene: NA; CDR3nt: TGTGCCAGCAGCCAATTTGGGGGGGGAGGCGGCTACACCTTC; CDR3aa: CASSQFGGGGGYTF
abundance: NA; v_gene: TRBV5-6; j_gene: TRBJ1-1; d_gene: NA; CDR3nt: TGTGCCAGCAGCTTACTCCCGAACACTGAAGCTTTCTTT; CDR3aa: CASSLLPNTEAFF
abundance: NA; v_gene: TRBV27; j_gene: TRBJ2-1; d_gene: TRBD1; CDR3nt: TGTGCCAGCAGCCTGTGGACAGGGGTTCGCAATGAGCAGTTCTTC; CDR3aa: CASSLWTGVRNEQFF
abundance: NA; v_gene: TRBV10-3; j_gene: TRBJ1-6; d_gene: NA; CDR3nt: TGTGCCATCAGTGAACAGGTCGTGGCACCCCTCCACTTT; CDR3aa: CAISEQVVAPLHF
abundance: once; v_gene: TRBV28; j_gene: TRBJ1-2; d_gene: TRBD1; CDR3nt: TGTGCCAGCAGCGCCGAAGGGACAGTATATGGCTACACCTTC; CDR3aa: CASSAEGTVYGYTF
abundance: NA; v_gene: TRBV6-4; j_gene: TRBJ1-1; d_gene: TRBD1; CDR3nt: TGTGCCAGCAGTGACGAAGACAGGGGGAACACTGAAGCTTTCTTT; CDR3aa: CASSDEDRGNTEAFF
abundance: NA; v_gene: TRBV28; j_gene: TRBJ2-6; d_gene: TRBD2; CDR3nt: TGTGCCACAAGACCCCTAGCGGGCGGCTCTGGGGCCAACGTCCTGACTTTC; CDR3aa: CATRPLAGGSGANVLTF
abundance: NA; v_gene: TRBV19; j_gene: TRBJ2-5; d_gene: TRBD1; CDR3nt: TGTGCCAGTAGTATACTGGGACAGGGCCAAGAGACCCAGTACTTC; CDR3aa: CASSILGQGQETQYF
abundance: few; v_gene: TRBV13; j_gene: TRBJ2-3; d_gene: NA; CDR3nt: TGTGCCAGCAGCTTACAGGGTGGCACAGATACGCAGTATTTT; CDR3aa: CASSLQGGTDTQYF
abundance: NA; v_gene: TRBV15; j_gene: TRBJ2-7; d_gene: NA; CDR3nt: TGTGCCACCAGCAAAGGACCCGCCCGGGGTACCTACGAGCAGTACTTC; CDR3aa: CATSKGPARGTYEQYF
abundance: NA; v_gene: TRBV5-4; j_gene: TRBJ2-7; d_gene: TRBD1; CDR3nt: TGTGCCAGCAGCCTAGGACAGGGGGTACTCTCCTACGAGCAGTACTTC; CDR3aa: CASSLGQGVLSYEQYF
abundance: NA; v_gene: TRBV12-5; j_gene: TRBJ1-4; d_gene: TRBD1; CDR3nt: TGTGCTAGCGGGGACAGATCTAATGAAAAACTGTTTTTT; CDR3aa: CASGDRSNEKLFF
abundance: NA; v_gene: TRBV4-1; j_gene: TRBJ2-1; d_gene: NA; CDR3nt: TGCGCCAGCAGCCAAGCCCCTGGAGGCAGCTACAATGAGCAGTTCTTC; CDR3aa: CASSQAPGGSYNEQFF
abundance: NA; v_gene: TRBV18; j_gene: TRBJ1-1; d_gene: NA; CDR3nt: TGTGCCAGCTCACCAGGAGGCGGGAACACTGAAGCTTTCTTT; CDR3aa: CASSPGGGNTEAFF
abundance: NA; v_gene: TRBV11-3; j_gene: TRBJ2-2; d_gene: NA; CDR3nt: TGTGCCAGCAGCTCATCAGCGAACACCGGGGAGCTGTTTTTT; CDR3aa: CASSSSANTGELFF
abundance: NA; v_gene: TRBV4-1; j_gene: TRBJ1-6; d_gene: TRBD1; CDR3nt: TGCGCCAGCAGCCAAGAGGGGACAGGCTATAATTCACCCCTCCACTTT; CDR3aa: CASSQEGTGYNSPLHF
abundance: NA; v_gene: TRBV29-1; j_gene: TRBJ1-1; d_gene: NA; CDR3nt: TGCAGCGTTTCCACGGGGAACACTGAAGCTTTCTTT; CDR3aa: CSVSTGNTEAFF
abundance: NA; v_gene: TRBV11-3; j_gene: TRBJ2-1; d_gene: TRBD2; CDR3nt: TGTGCCAGCAGCTATCTAGCGGGGGGGGTTGGCAGTGAGCAGTTCTTC; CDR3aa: CASSYLAGGVGSEQFF
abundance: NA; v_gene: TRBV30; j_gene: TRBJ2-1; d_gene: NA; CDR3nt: TGTGCCTGGACCTATGGGGACTTCTCCTACAATGAGCAGTTCTTC; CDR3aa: CAWTYGDFSYNEQFF
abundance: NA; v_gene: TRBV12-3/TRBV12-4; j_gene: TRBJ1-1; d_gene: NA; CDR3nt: TGTGCCAGCAGGGGGCTATTTTCGACTGAAGCTTTCTTT; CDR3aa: CASRGLFSTEAFF
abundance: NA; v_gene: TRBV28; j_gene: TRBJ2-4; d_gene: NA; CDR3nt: TGTGCCAGCAGTAGACTTATAGCCAAAAACATTCAGTACTTC; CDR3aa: CASSRLIAKNIQYF
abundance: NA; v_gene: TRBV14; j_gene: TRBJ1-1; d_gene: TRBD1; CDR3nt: TGTGCCAGCAGCCAGGACCCGTGGACAGGGAACACTGAAGCTTTCTTT; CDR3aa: CASSQDPWTGNTEAFF
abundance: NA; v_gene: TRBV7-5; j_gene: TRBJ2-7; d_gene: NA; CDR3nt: TGTGTCAGAAGCTTTTCCCACAGGGAGCAGTACTTC; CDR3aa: CVRSFSHREQYF
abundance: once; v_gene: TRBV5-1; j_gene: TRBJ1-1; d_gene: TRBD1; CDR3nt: TGCGCCAGCAGCTCGGGGACAGCCGACACTGAAGCTTTCTTT; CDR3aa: CASSSGTADTEAFF
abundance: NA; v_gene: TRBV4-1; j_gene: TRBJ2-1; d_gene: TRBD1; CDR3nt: TGCGCCAGCAGCACACCTGGGACAGGAAAAATGCAGCAGTTCTTC; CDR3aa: CASSTPGTGKMQQFF